Each of the 25 T cell receptor beta chains below was sequenced from the same sample in a study of T cell repertoires in cytomegalovirus infection. Each CDR3 protein is one row after TCRdb ran MiXCR on the reads. The sample lists 350,000 to 550,000 distinct CDR3 sequences; roughly 30% were seen once. Sequencing was done on a sample of PBMCs. The receptors were gathered from a human donor in good health (CMV status not recorded). Some clones in this sample may be carry-over from other donors' samples.

This clonotype has a count of ten or more. An end of the junction differs from the germline gene, which may be a read error. The V and J genes are TRBV7-6 and TRBJ2-1, with D possibly matching TRBD1 (5 bases). This CDR3 has 14 amino acids. Germline V gives CDR1 SGHVS, CDR2 FNYEAQ. The CDR3 bases are TGTGCCAGTAGCTTTCCAGGGTCGAGCAATGAGCAGTTCTTC. Translating it yields CASSFPGSSNEQFF.

The genes are TRBV19 and TRBJ1-2; D is unresolved. Germline V lookup: CDR1 LNHDA, CDR2 SQIVND (reference sequence). This CDR3 has 13 amino acids. Between the trimmed V and J ends, which lost 6 bases and 0 bases, there was a span of 8 bases. The CDR3 is CASRAGSNYGYTF. Written as DNA, the CDR3 is TGTGCCAGTAGAGCGGGATCTAACTATGGCTACACCTTC. The whole variable domain, filled in from reference TRBV19 and TRBJ1-2, reads DGGITQSPKYLFRKEGQNVTLSCEQNLNHDAMYWYRQDPGQGLRLIYYSQIVNDFQKGDIAEGYSVSREKKESFPLTVTSAQKNPTAFYLCASRAGSNYGYTFGSGTRLTVV.

The chain couples TRBV27 to TRBJ2-7; TRBD1 aligns across 10 bases. Trimming took 5 bases from V and 5 from J; bases not matched to a gene: 12. The CDR3 contains 16 residues. Germline V gives CDR1 MNHEY, CDR2 SMNVEV (reference sequence). Here the CDR3 reads CASSQPRGTGVHEQYF. The CDR3 region has the DNA TGTGCCAGCAGTCAACCTCGTGGGACAGGGGTTCACGAGCAGTACTTC.

In its sample, this clonotype was seen a few times. V usage is TRBV4-1 and J usage is TRBJ2-1; 7 bases are a match to TRBD1. This CDR3 has 14 amino acids. V gave up 4 bases and J gave up 9 bases; unmatched junction bases: 9. The germline V gene encodes CDR1 MGHRA and CDR2 YSYEKL. The CDR3 loop reads CASSPGQSPGEQFF. The CDR3 nucleotides read TGCGCCAGCAGCCCGGGACAGAGCCCAGGTGAGCAGTTCTTC.

This clonotype was recorded a few times. The chain carries TRBV20-1 and TRBJ2-5, with TRBD2 matching 10 bases. Germline loops: CDR1 DFQATT, CDR2 SNEGSKA (reference sequence). This CDR3 spans 16 amino acids. V dropped 2 bases and J dropped 2; count of bases not matched to a gene: 8. DNA for the CDR3: TGCAGTGCTAGACATGCTAGCGGGGGCTCTCAAGAGACCCAGTACTTC. As protein: CSARHASGGSQETQYF.

Only a few counts were recorded for this clonotype. The chain combines TRBV6-8 with TRBJ2-3; a weak D match, TRBD2 (5 bases). V was clipped by 8 bases and J by 6 bases, with 9 bases between them. CDR3 length: 11 residues. Per the germline V gene, CDR1 is MNHGY and CDR2 is SAAAGT. CDR3 residues: CASERADTQYF. The CDR3 DNA is TGTGCCAGCGAGAGGGCGGATACGCAGTATTTT.

With respect to this clonotype: Being one base from a much bigger clone, this may be a read error. The rearrangement joins TRBV7-3 to TRBJ2-1; 8 positions agree with TRBD1. The CDR3 has 15 amino acids. V lost 4 bases to trimming and J lost 10 bases; unmatched junction nucleotides: 12. Germline V lookup: CDR1 SGHTA, CDR2 FQGTGA. The CDR3 nucleotides are TGTGCCAGCAGCTCCTGGACAGGGTCGGGGAAGGAGCAGTTCTTC. Protein product: CASSSWTGSGKEQFF.

This clonotype was observed a handful of times. V usage is TRBV28 and J usage is TRBJ1-2, with D perhaps TRBD1 (5 bases). The CDR3 spans 10 residues. Germline V lookup: CDR1 MDHEN, CDR2 SYDVKM. Trimming removed 6 bases at V and 8 bases at J, with 7 bases between. CDR3 DNA: TGTGCCAGCAGGGGGACGGGCTACACCTTC. As protein: CASRGTGYTF.

In this sample, this clonotype turned up many times. The V and J genes are TRBV7-4 and TRBJ1-3; the D is unclear. The CDR3 length is 16 residues. V was cut by 5 bases and J by 0 bases, with 14 bases left in between. Germline assignment: CDR1 SGHVT and CDR2 SQSDAQ. In DNA, the CDR3 is TGTGCCAGCAGCCCAAGCGACACCTGCTCTGGAAACACCATATATTTT. It codes for CASSPSDTCSGNTIYF.

This clonotype appeared a few times. The V gene is TRBV7-6, the J gene TRBJ2-3; D is undetermined. V shed 6 bases and J shed 2 bases, with 9 bases lying between them. CDR3 length equals 13 residues. The germline CDR1 and CDR2 sequences are SGHVS and FNYEAQ. Here the CDR3 reads CASSSRITDTQYF. The CDR3 DNA is TGTGCCAGCAGTTCTAGGATCACAGATACGCAGTATTTT.

A remark on this clonotype: An end of the junction does not agree with germline; a read error may underlie this. Here the CDR3 reads CASMRNILVYNEQFF. The CDR3 DNA reads TGTGCTAGCATGCGCAATATTCTCGTTTACAATGAGCAGTTCTTC. The V call is TRBV11-2, the J call TRBJ2-1; unclear D gene. The CDR3 is 15 residues long. CDR1 is SGHAT, CDR2 FQNNGV, per germline.

The gene calls are TRBV6-5 and TRBJ1-4; 8 bases map to TRBD1. The CDR3 sequence is 16 residues long. Germline CDR1 MNHEY, CDR2 SVGAGI. Trimming at V came to 10 bases and at J to 3 bases, leaving 13 bases not matched to a gene. The CDR3: CATSGAGGKANEKLFF. The CDR3 region has the DNA TGTGCCACCTCAGGGGCAGGGGGCAAAGCTAATGAAAAACTGTTTTTT.

This clonotype was counted between two and nine times. The V call is TRBV12-5, the J call TRBJ2-3, with 16 positions matching TRBD2. J lost 1 base, V lost 5 bases, and 3 bases had no gene match. CDR3 size: 17 residues. Germline CDR1 is LGHNT and CDR2 is FRNRAP. CDR3 in DNA: TGTGCTAGTGGTCAAGGGACTAGCGGGGGGGGCACAGATACGCAGTATTTT. Translated, it gives CASGQGTSGGGTDTQYF.

This sequence joins TRBV19 and TRBJ2-7, with TRBD2 matching 12 bases. The CDR3 extends over 15 amino acids. V was pared by 5 bases and J by 0 bases, with 2 bases of the junction left unmatched. The V gene's germline CDR1 is LNHDA and CDR2 SQIVND (reference sequence). The CDR3 nucleotides read TGTGCCAGTAGTCCGACTAGCGGGGGCTCCTACGAGCAGTACTTC. This encodes CASSPTSGGSYEQYF.

The rearrangement joins TRBV12-3 or TRBV12-4 to TRBJ2-3; D may match TRBD1 or TRBD2 (7 bases each). Trimming took 10 bases from V and 1 from J, leaving 18 bases between them. The CDR3 totals 15 residues. The CDR3 region has the DNA TGTGCCACCACGGAGGGAGGGGGCCGCACAGATACGCAGTATTTT. The encoded protein is CATTEGGGRTDTQYF.

This chain joins TRBV28 and TRBJ2-5, with D maybe TRBD1 (6 bases). The germline V and J ends were trimmed by 5 bases and 6 bases, with 13 bases remaining between them. This CDR3 comprises 13 residues. Germline CDR1 reads MDHEN; CDR2 reads SYDVKM. This CDR3 reads CASSAGTPKTQYF. The CDR3 region has the DNA TGTGCCAGCAGTGCCGGGACACCGAAGACCCAGTACTTC. The entire variable domain, with the rest obtained from reference TRBV28 and TRBJ2-5, is as follows: DVKVTQSSRYLVKRTGEKVFLECVQDMDHENMFWYRQDPGLGLRLIYFSYDVKMKEKGDIPEGYSVSREKKERFSLILESASTNQTSMYLCASSAGTPKTQYFGPGTRLLVL.

The chain has TRBV29-1 and TRBJ1-5; D possibly corresponds to TRBD1 (6 bases). V was shortened by 4 bases and J by 5 bases, with 15 bases between the two germline ends. This CDR3 is 14 amino acids long. CDR1 and CDR2 (germline): SQVTM, ANQGSEA. The CDR3 sequence: CSVGGRGQDQPQHF. CDR3 nucleotide sequence: TGCAGCGTTGGCGGCAGGGGTCAGGATCAGCCCCAGCATTTT.

The rearrangement links TRBV28 to TRBJ2-1; no definite D call. Looked up from germline, CDR1 is MDHEN and CDR2 is SYDVKM. The CDR3 loop spans 15 amino acids. V was pared by 7 bases and J by 6 bases, with 19 bases between. As DNA, the CDR3 is TGTGCCAGCAATTCTTTTACCGGGCGGATCAATGAGCAGTTCTTC. It yields the protein CASNSFTGRINEQFF. The variable domain in full, with the rest retrieved from reference TRBV28 and TRBJ2-1, is DVKVTQSSRYLVKRTGEKVFLECVQDMDHENMFWYRQDPGLGLRLIYFSYDVKMKEKGDIPEGYSVSREKKERFSLILESASTNQTSMYLCASNSFTGRINEQFFGPGTRLTVL.

The CDR3 nucleotides are TGCAGTGCTAGAGATACGAGGAGCAATCAGCCCCAGCATTTT. This encodes CSARDTRSNQPQHF. The chain is built from TRBV20-1 and TRBJ1-5, with unresolved D. The CDR3 has 14 amino acids. The ends were cut back, 0 bases at V and 1 base at J, with 7 bases in the middle. The germline gives CDR1 DFQATT, CDR2 SNEGSKA (reference sequence).

In its sample, this clonotype was seen a few times. This sequence joins TRBV7-6 and TRBJ1-2; 8 bases line up with TRBD1. The CDR3 has 16 amino acids. CDR1 and CDR2 from the germline V gene are SGHVS and FNYEAQ. Germline trimming cut 4 bases from V and 0 bases from J; bases unmatched to any gene: 7. CDR3 amino acids: CASSYRGIRANYGYTF. CDR3 DNA sequence: TGTGCCAGCAGCTACAGGGGGATTCGGGCTAACTATGGCTACACCTTC.

This chain uses TRBV4-1 with TRBJ1-1; D gene uncertain. Germline CDR1 MGHRA, CDR2 YSYEKL. The V gene lost 2 bases and the J gene lost 2 bases, with 9 bases spanning the gap. The CDR3 totals 14 residues. For the CDR3, the DNA is TGCGCCAGCAGCCAACAGGAGATCAACACTGAAGCTTTCTTT. Protein: CASSQQEINTEAFF.

V gene TRBV29-1 combines with J gene TRBJ2-2, with unresolved D. CDR1 and CDR2 from the germline V gene are SQVTM and ANQGSEA. Trimming cost V 7 bases and J 7 bases, with 22 bases left between them. The CDR3 contains 15 residues. The CDR3 is CSAQSGSRYLGELFF. The CDR3 DNA reads TGCAGCGCCCAATCCGGCAGCCGTTATCTCGGGGAGCTGTTTTTT.

In regard to this clonotype: A much bigger clone sits one base away, suggesting this may be a read error. The rearrangement uses TRBV7-2 and TRBJ1-5; D gene uncertain. The CDR3 sequence is 15 residues long. The V and J ends lost 1 base and 0 bases respectively, with 7 bases between them. The germline gives CDR1 SGHTA, CDR2 FQGNSA. The CDR3 here is CASSLGPLSNQPQHF. The CDR3 nucleotides are TGTGCCAGCAGCTTAGGACCCCTTAGCAATCAGCCCCAGCATTTT.

The J gene is TRBJ2-7, the V gene TRBV4-1, with 8 bases fitting TRBD2. The CDR3 is made up of 14 amino acids. Germline CDR1 reads MGHRA; CDR2 reads YSYEKL. The trim removed 6 bases at V and 4 bases at J, leaving 8 bases unmatched. This chain's CDR3 is CASSLRRGGYEQYF. The DNA of the CDR3 is TGCGCCAGCAGTCTTCGTCGGGGGGGGTACGAGCAGTACTTC.

In its sample, this clonotype was seen many times. The genes are TRBV7-2 and TRBJ1-6; D uncertain. This CDR3 is 13 amino acids long. Germline lookup yields CDR1 SGHTA and CDR2 FQGNSA. Trimming pared 5 bases from V and 7 bases from J, leaving 9 bases between. The DNA for the CDR3 is TGTGCCAGCAGCCGGACGGTAAATTCACCCCTCCACTTT. Residues: CASSRTVNSPLHF.